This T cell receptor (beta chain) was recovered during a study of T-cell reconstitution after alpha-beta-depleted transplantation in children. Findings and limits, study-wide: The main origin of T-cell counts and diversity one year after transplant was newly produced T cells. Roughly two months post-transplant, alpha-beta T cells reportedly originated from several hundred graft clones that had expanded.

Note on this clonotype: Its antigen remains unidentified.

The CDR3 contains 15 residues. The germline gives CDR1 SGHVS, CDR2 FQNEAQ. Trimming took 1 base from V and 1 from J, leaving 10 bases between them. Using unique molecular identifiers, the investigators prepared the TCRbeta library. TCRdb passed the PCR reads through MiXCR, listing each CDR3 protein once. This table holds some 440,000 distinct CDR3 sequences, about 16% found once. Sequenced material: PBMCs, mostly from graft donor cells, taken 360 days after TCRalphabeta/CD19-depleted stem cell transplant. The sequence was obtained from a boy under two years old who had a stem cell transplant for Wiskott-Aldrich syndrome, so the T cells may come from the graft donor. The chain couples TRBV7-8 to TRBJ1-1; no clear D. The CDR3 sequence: CASSLERIRNTEAFF. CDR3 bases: TGTGCCAGCAGCTTAGAACGGATAAGGAACACTGAAGCTTTCTTT.